This is a list of T cell receptor beta chains from one sample in a study of blood T cells in healthy people across ages. A single record per CDR3 protein comes from TCRdb applying MiXCR to the 5' RACE reads. This table has 550,000 to 750,000 distinct CDR3 sequences, more than 20% appearing once. Sequencing was done on a sample of blood. The receptors here all came from a man aged 70 or older in good health. CDR3s include the opening cysteine and the closing phenylalanine or tryptophan. Each record gives: D gene, V gene, J gene, clone size, CDR3 DNA, CDR3 protein. The D gene is left open where the match is weak. The size field is filled for only some rows; it gives once, few, many or a size class.

d_gene: .
v_gene: TRBV4-3
j_gene: TRBJ1-1
abundance: .
CDR3nt: TGCGCCAGCAGCCAAGATTTAGGGATTACTGAAGCTTTCTTT
CDR3aa: CASSQDLGITEAFF

d_gene: .
v_gene: TRBV6-1
j_gene: TRBJ1-2
abundance: .
CDR3nt: TGTGCCAGCAGTGAAATGCCAGGGCTAGAGTATGGCTACACCTTC
CDR3aa: CASSEMPGLEYGYTF

d_gene: .
v_gene: TRBV2
j_gene: TRBJ2-1
abundance: .
CDR3nt: TGTGCCAGCAGTGAAGACCCTCTCGGCAATGAGCAGTTCTTC
CDR3aa: CASSEDPLGNEQFF

d_gene: .
v_gene: TRBV5-4
j_gene: TRBJ2-1
abundance: few
CDR3nt: TGTGCCAGCAGCTTGCGGCACCACTCCTACAATGAGCAGTTCTTC
CDR3aa: CASSLRHHSYNEQFF

d_gene: .
v_gene: TRBV6-2/TRBV6-3
j_gene: TRBJ2-7
abundance: .
CDR3nt: TGTGCCAGCTCTAGATGGCAGGGCTACGAGCAGTACTTC
CDR3aa: CASSRWQGYEQYF

d_gene: .
v_gene: TRBV3-1
j_gene: TRBJ2-3
abundance: .
CDR3nt: TGTGCCAGCAACAACGGAGGGAGCACAGATACGCAGTATTTT
CDR3aa: CASNNGGSTDTQYF

d_gene: .
v_gene: TRBV6-2/TRBV6-3
j_gene: TRBJ2-4
abundance: .
CDR3nt: TGTGCCAGCAGCCCCTGGGCAGGGAGAGAAAACATTCAGTACTTC
CDR3aa: CASSPWAGRENIQYF

d_gene: .
v_gene: TRBV24-1
j_gene: TRBJ2-5
abundance: few
CDR3nt: TGTGCCACCAGTGATTCCCTAACAACTGGACGACAAGAGACCCAGTACTTC
CDR3aa: CATSDSLTTGRQETQYF

d_gene: .
v_gene: TRBV2
j_gene: TRBJ1-5
abundance: few
CDR3nt: TGTGCCAGCAGTGAACGGGGGTCCGGCAATCAGCCCCAGCATTTT
CDR3aa: CASSERGSGNQPQHF

d_gene: .
v_gene: TRBV20-1
j_gene: TRBJ2-5
abundance: few
CDR3nt: TGCAGTGCTCGGTACCGGGACTTCCAAGAGACCCAGTACTTC
CDR3aa: CSARYRDFQETQYF

d_gene: .
v_gene: TRBV20-1
j_gene: TRBJ2-3
abundance: few
CDR3nt: TGCAGTGCCACCCTGGGGGGCCCAGATACGCAGTATTTT
CDR3aa: CSATLGGPDTQYF

d_gene: .
v_gene: TRBV11-2
j_gene: TRBJ2-4
abundance: many
CDR3nt: TGTGCCAGCAGCTTAGGGACAGTAGCCAAAAACATTCAGTACTTC
CDR3aa: CASSLGTVAKNIQYF

d_gene: TRBD2
v_gene: TRBV6-5
j_gene: TRBJ2-3
abundance: few
CDR3nt: TGTGCCAGCAGCCATGGACTAGCGGGTCCAGATACGCGGTATTTT
CDR3aa: CASSHGLAGPDTRYF

d_gene: .
v_gene: TRBV29-1
j_gene: TRBJ1-2
abundance: few
CDR3nt: TGCAGCGCCGGAGGACACCGAGGAGGCTACACCTTC
CDR3aa: CSAGGHRGGYTF

d_gene: TRBD2
v_gene: TRBV5-1
j_gene: TRBJ2-3
abundance: .
CDR3nt: TGCGCCAGCAGCGTAGAGGGGACTAGCGGGACCGGGTCGCAGTATTTT
CDR3aa: CASSVEGTSGTGSQYF

d_gene: .
v_gene: TRBV11-3
j_gene: TRBJ2-5
abundance: .
CDR3nt: TGTGCCAGCAGCTTAGGATATGGAGGGATGGAGACCCAGTACTTC
CDR3aa: CASSLGYGGMETQYF

d_gene: TRBD1
v_gene: TRBV29-1
j_gene: TRBJ2-5
abundance: few
CDR3nt: TGCAGCGTTGTCCGGGACAGGGGACAAGAGACCCAGTACTTC
CDR3aa: CSVVRDRGQETQYF

d_gene: .
v_gene: TRBV9
j_gene: TRBJ2-1
abundance: .
CDR3nt: TGTGCCAGCACCACGGGTTGGGGGGGCCTCAATGAGCAGTTCTTC
CDR3aa: CASTTGWGGLNEQFF

d_gene: TRBD2
v_gene: TRBV3-1
j_gene: TRBJ2-1
abundance: once
CDR3nt: TGTGCCAGCAGCCAAGGGAGCGGGAGTTGGAATGAGCAGTTCTTC
CDR3aa: CASSQGSGSWNEQFF

d_gene: .
v_gene: TRBV7-2
j_gene: TRBJ2-7
abundance: .
CDR3nt: TGTGCCAGCAGCCCCCCTACCCTCTGGGAGCAGTACTTC
CDR3aa: CASSPPTLWEQYF